This T cell receptor beta chain was recovered during a study of T cell responses to AZD1222 COVID-19 vaccine (dated by TCRdb to about 2021). Study-wide context: AZD1222 recipients given second doses at about 4 weeks or at about 12 weeks were pooled, since spike-specific TCR depth and breadth were not found to differ between the two schedules. Enrollment into the trials was organized by age into subgroups of 18-55, 56-69 and 70-plus years, and those subgroups contained approximately 160, 26 and 62 TCR-sequenced participants, respectively. A total of more than 230 trial participants underwent TCR sequencing, of whom about 210 received two doses of AZD1222 and about 26 received two doses of the MenACWY control vaccine.

Taken from the germline V gene, the CDR1 and CDR2 loops are SGHRS and YFSETQ. The CDR3 covers 14 residues, taking in both the cysteine and the phenylalanine. Just the 42-base CDR3 DNA is kept, in frame starting at base 1. The germline V and J ends show losses of 4 bases and 4 bases respectively, and no gene match explains 3 bases of the junction. Comments on this clone: Its antigen is still unknown. No base quality values were provided; no much bigger clone lies one nucleotide off.

The sample's time point label, in plain terms: baseline before first vaccination. Vaccinee samples were obtained from the UK trials COV001 and COV002, which included a single-blind randomized controlled phase 2/3 trial of AZD1222 (ChAdOx1 nCoV-19) in healthy adults. Trial participant PBMC samples were collected at day 0 and day 28 after the second dose for TCRbeta chain sequencing. The CDR3 regions of human TCRbeta chains were subjected to immunosequencing. The published analysis was carried out like this. TCRs in the repertoires were matched against a reference library of SARS-CoV-2-specific TCRs that had been generated with the MIRA antigen-specificity platform. Breadth meant the fraction of unique TCRs that were SARS-CoV-2-associated, whereas depth meant the fraction of total T cells that were SARS-CoV-2-associated. Using the MIRA data, each spike-specific TCR was mapped to the spike region that the TCR reacts to and placed in a CD4 or CD8 class. Log10-transformed breadth and depth values were compared by one-way ANOVA with Sidak's multiple comparisons tests. What TCRdb holds here is the immuneACCESS table cut down to in-frame rearrangements. Part of the clones is not present; checked against another copy, under half of the missing clones reflect an unresolved V gene, and the others are unexplained. V, J and clone size derive from that table, while D and trimming were established from the DNA sequence. A total of 90,000 to 150,000 clones appear in this sample, about 88% of them only once. 2% to 3% of the sample lies in the top ten.

What the research found in general, with its limitations: After two AZD1222 doses, both the breadth and the depth of spike-specific TCRs were significantly higher than at day 0 and than in MenACWY recipients. Participants were mostly white British, with more females than males. The authors suggested clonal diversity may have been underestimated. Reportedly, close to half of the unique spike-specific TCRs recognized epitopes lying outside the regions that are mutated in the B.1.351 and B.1.1.7 variants. In the small 56-69-year group, the increase in depth fell short of significance, most likely because of low power. Only six or seven AZD1222 recipients were SARS-CoV-2 seropositive at baseline, limiting conclusions about previously exposed vaccinees. The vaccine-associated CD4 TCRs covered the entire spike protein, and the dominant responses fell in regions 160-218 and 743-854. No day 14 peak-response samples were available, so repertoires were characterized only after the peak T cell response.

In this chain, TRBV5-1 is recombined with TRBJ1-5, and 9 junctional nucleotides match TRBD1. The clonotype comes from an adult in good health. The material was peripheral blood, obtained on day 0 of AZD1222 vaccination. The nucleotide sequence reads TGCGCCAGCAGCCCTGGACAGGGGAATCAGCCCCAGCATTTT. This encodes CASSPGQGNQPQHF.